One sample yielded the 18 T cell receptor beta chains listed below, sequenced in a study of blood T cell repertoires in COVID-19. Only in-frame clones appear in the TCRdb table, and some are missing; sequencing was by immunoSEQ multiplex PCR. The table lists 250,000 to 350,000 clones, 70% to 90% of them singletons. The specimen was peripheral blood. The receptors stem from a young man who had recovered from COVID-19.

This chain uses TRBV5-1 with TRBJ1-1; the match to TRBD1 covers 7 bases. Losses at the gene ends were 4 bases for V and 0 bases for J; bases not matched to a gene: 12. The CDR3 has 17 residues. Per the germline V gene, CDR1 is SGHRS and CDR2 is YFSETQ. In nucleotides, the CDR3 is TGCGCCAGCAGCCAGACCCCCCGGGACAGAGTGAACACTGAAGCTTTCTTT. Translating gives CASSQTPRDRVNTEAFF.

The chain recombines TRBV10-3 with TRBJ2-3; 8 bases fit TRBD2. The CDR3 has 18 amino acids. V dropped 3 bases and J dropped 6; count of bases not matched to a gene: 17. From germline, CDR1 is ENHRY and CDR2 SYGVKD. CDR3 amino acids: CAISDPSLGTREWDTQYF. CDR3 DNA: TGTGCCATCAGTGACCCCTCTTTGGGGACTAGAGAATGGGATACGCAGTATTTT.

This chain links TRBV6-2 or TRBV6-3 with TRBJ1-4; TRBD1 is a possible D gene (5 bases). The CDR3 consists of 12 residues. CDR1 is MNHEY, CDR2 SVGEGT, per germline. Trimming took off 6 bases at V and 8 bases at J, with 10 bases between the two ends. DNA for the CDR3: TGTGCCAGCAGCCGACACAGGGAAAAACTGTTTTTT. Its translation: CASSRHREKLFF.

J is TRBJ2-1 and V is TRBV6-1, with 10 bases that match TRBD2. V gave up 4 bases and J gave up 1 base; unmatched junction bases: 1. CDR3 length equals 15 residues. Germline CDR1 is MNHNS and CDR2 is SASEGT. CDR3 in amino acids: CASSVAGGSYNEQFF. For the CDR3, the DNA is TGTGCCAGCAGTGTAGCGGGAGGTTCCTACAATGAGCAGTTCTTC.

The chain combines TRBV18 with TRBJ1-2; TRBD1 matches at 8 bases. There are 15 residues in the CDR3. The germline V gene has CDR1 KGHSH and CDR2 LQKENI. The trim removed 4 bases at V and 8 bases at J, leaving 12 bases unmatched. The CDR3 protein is CASSLLTGDIGGYTF. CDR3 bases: TGTGCCAGCTCACTATTGACAGGGGATATCGGGGGCTACACCTTC. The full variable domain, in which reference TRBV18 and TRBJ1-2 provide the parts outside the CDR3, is NAGVMQNPRHLVRRRGQEARLRCSPMKGHSHVYWYRQLPEEGLKFMVYLQKENIIDESGMPKERFSAEFPKEGPSILRIQQVVRGDSAAYFCASSLLTGDIGGYTFGSGTRLTVV.

CDR3 region: CASSLSGTGKVTGELFF. DNA of the CDR3: TGCGCCAGCAGCTTGTCAGGGACAGGGAAAGTAACCGGGGAGCTGTTTTTT. This sequence joins TRBV5-1 and TRBJ2-2; 9 positions agree with TRBD1. CDR3 length: 17 amino acids. J lost 5 bases, V lost 1 base, and 9 bases had no gene match. Germline V gene data show CDR1 as SGHRS and CDR2 as YFSETQ.

The CDR3 region is CASMERGAFIPETQYF. CDR3 in DNA: TGTGCCAGCATGGAGCGGGGGGCCTTCATCCCAGAGACCCAGTACTTC. The J gene is TRBJ2-5, the V gene TRBV27, with 9 bases aligning to TRBD2. The trim removed 7 bases at V and 4 bases at J, leaving 13 bases unmatched. Germline CDR1 MNHEY, CDR2 SMNVEV (reference sequence). CDR3 length equals 16 residues.

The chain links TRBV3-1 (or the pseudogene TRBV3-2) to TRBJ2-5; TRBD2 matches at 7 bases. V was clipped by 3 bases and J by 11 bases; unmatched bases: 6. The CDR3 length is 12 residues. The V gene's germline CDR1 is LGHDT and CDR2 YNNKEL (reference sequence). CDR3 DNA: TGTGCCAGCAGCCAGACGGGACTACCGCAGTACTTC. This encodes CASSQTGLPQYF.

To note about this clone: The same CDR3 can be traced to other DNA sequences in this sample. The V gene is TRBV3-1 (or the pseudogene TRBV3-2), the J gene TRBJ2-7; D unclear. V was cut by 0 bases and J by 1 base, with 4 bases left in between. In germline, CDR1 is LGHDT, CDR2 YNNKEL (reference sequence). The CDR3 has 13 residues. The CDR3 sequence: CASSQDRSYEQYF. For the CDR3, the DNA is TGTGCCAGCAGCCAAGACAGATCCTACGAGCAGTACTTC.

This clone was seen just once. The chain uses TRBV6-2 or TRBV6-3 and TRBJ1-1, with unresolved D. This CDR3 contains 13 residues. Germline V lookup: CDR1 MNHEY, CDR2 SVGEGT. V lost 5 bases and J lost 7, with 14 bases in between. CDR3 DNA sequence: TGTGCCAGCAGTGAGGCCTCTACGATTGAAGCTTTCTTT. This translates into CASSEASTIEAFF.

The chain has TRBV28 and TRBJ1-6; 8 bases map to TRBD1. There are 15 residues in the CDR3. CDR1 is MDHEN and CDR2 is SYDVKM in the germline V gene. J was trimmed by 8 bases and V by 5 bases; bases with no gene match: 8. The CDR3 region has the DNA TGTGCCAGCAGTCTCCCGGGACAGGCTGATTCACCCCTCCACTTT. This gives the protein CASSLPGQADSPLHF.

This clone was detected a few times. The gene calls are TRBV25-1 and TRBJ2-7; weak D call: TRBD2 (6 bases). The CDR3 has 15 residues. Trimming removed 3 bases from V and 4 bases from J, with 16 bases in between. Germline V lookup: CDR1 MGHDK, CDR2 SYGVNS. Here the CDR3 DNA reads TGTGCCAGCAGTGACTCCTCGACTAGTTTGTACGAGCAGTACTTC. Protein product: CASSDSSTSLYEQYF.

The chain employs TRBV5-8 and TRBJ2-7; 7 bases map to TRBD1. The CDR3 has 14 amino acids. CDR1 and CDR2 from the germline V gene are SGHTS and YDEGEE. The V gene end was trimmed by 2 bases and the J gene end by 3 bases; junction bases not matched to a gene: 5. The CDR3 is CASSLRQGYYEQYF. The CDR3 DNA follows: TGTGCCAGCAGCTTACGACAGGGATACTACGAGCAGTACTTC. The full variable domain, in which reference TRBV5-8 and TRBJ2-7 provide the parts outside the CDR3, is EAGVTQSPTHLIKTRGQQATLRCSPISGHTSVYWYQQALGLGLQFLLWYDEGEERNRGNFPPRFSGRQFPNYSSELNVNALELEDSALYLCASSLRQGYYEQYFGPGTRLTVT.

This CDR3 reads CASSIRRDTEAFF. The CDR3 DNA reads TGTGCCAGTAGTATCCGCCGGGACACTGAAGCTTTCTTT. The chain joins TRBV19 to TRBJ1-1; D unclear. Trimming took off 3 bases at V and 3 bases at J, with 8 bases between the two ends. From germline, CDR1 is LNHDA and CDR2 SQIVND (reference sequence). This CDR3 has 13 residues.

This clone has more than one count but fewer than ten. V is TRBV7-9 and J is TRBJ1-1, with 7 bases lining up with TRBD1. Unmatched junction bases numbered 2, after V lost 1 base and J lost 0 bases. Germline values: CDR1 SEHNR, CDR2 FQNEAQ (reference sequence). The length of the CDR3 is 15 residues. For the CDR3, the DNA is TGTGCCAGCAGCTTAGGACAGGGAGTGAACACTGAAGCTTTCTTT. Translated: CASSLGQGVNTEAFF. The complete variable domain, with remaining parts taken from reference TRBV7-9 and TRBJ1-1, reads DTGVSQNPRHKITKRGQNVTFRCDPISEHNRLYWYRQTLGQGPEFLTYFQNEAQLEKSRLLSDRFSAERPKGSFSTLEIQRTEQGDSAMYLCASSLGQGVNTEAFFGQGTRLTVV.

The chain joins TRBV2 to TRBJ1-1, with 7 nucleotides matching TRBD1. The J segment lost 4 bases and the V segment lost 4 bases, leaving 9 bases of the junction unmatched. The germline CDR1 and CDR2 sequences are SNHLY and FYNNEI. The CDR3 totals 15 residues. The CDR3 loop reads CASSGPLTGATEAFF. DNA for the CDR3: TGTGCCAGCAGTGGCCCACTAACAGGGGCCACTGAAGCTTTCTTT.

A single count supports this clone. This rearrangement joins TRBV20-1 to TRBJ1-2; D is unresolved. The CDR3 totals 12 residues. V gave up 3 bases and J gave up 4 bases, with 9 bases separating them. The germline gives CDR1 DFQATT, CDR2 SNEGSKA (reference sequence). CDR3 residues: CSASSGIYGYTF. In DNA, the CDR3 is TGCAGTGCTAGTTCGGGGATCTATGGCTACACCTTC.

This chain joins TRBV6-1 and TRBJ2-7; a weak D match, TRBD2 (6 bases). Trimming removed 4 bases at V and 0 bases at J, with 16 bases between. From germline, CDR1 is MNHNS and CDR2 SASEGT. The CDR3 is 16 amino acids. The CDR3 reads CASSVGGIKSSYEQYF. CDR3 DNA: TGTGCCAGCAGTGTAGGAGGGATAAAATCCTCCTACGAGCAGTACTTC.